One and the same sample provided the 30 T cell receptor beta chains below, sequenced in a study of T cell responses to AZD1222 COVID-19 vaccine. Clones were read by immunoSEQ multiplex PCR, and TCRdb kept only the in-frame ones, dropping some. The sample shows more than 60,000 clones, approximately 85% of them seen only once. Specimen: peripheral blood, collected on day 0 of AZD1222 vaccination. Receptors originate from an adult in good health.

The chain couples TRBV4-1 to TRBJ1-2, with unresolved D. The CDR3 extends over 13 amino acids. The germline gives CDR1 MGHRA, CDR2 YSYEKL. The germline V and J ends were trimmed by 0 bases and 7 bases, with 9 bases remaining between them. The CDR3 DNA is TGCGCCAGCAGCCAAGAATTAGGGCTTGGCTACACCTTC. Protein: CASSQELGLGYTF.

The chain uses TRBV6-1 and TRBJ1-4; no clear D gene. V was cut by 0 bases and J by 7 bases, with 15 bases left in between. The germline V gene has CDR1 MNHNS and CDR2 SASEGT. CDR3 length: 16 amino acids. The CDR3 is CASSEAGGPPGEKLFF. The CDR3 coding sequence is TGTGCCAGCAGTGAAGCCGGAGGGCCTCCTGGTGAAAAACTGTTTTTT.

This chain joins TRBV5-6 and TRBJ1-4; a possible D gene is TRBD1 (6 bases). CDR3 size: 15 residues. CDR1 and CDR2 from the germline V gene are SGHDT and YYEEEE. Trimming shortened V by 5 bases and J by 5 bases, and 16 bases separated the two germline ends. CDR3 protein: CASRPSRGPNEKLFF. Here the CDR3 DNA reads TGTGCCAGCAGACCCTCCCGGGGGCCAAATGAAAAACTGTTTTTT.

The rearrangement uses TRBV28 and TRBJ1-4; D call uncertain. This CDR3 has 14 residues. Trimming took off 6 bases at V and 2 bases at J, with 10 bases between the two ends. From germline, CDR1 is MDHEN and CDR2 SYDVKM. CDR3 sequence reads: CASSPGWTNEKLFF. In nucleotides, the CDR3 is TGTGCCAGCAGCCCGGGGTGGACTAATGAAAAACTGTTTTTT. The entire variable domain, with the rest obtained from reference TRBV28 and TRBJ1-4, is as follows: DVKVTQSSRYLVKRTGEKVFLECVQDMDHENMFWYRQDPGLGLRLIYFSYDVKMKEKGDIPEGYSVSREKKERFSLILESASTNQTSMYLCASSPGWTNEKLFFGSGTQLSVL.

V usage is TRBV4-2 and J usage is TRBJ2-5; 9 bases align to TRBD1. The CDR3 contains 14 residues. The germline gives CDR1 LGHNA, CDR2 YNFKEQ. The V and J ends lost 4 bases and 2 bases, in that order; junction bases with no gene match: 2. The CDR3 DNA is TGTGCCAGCAGCCTGGGGACAGGGCAAGAGACCCAGTACTTC. This encodes CASSLGTGQETQYF.

This clone is medium-sized (0.01 to 0.1%) within its sample. CDR3 in DNA: TGTGCCAGCAGCTTAAGACGTTCAACTGGGCAGTACTTC. Translated: CASSLRRSTGQYF. The chain carries TRBV13 and TRBJ2-7; no definite D call. Germline V gene lookup returns CDR1 PRHDT and CDR2 FYEKMQ (reference sequence). The V end lost 2 bases, the J end lost 9 bases, and 14 bases lay between the germline ends. The CDR3 sequence is 13 residues long.

The chain carries TRBV6-5 and TRBJ1-1; D is unresolved. Looked up from germline, CDR1 is MNHEY and CDR2 is SVGAGI. The CDR3 consists of 13 residues. Trimming pared 8 bases from V and 1 base from J, leaving 11 bases between. Here the CDR3 reads CASLKSWNTEAFF. In DNA, the CDR3 is TGTGCCAGCTTGAAGAGCTGGAACACTGAAGCTTTCTTT.

The chain links TRBV10-3 to TRBJ1-3; D is ambiguous. The length of the CDR3 is 15 residues. V was clipped by 0 bases and J by 0 bases, with 6 bases between them. Germline V gene lookup returns CDR1 ENHRY and CDR2 SYGVKD. This CDR3 is CAISESIVSGNTIYF. The CDR3 region has the DNA TGTGCCATCAGTGAGTCGATCGTCTCTGGAAACACCATATATTTT.

The gene calls are TRBV7-6 and TRBJ2-3; D unclear. V was clipped by 5 bases and J by 5 bases, with 8 bases between them. The CDR3 contains 12 residues. From germline, CDR1 is SGHVS and CDR2 FNYEAQ. The CDR3 DNA is TGTGCCAGCAGCGGTGGGCGAGATACGCAGTATTTT. This gives the protein CASSGGRDTQYF.

This clone was recorded once. The chain carries TRBV7-3 and TRBJ2-3; D gene unclear. Per germline, CDR1 SGHTA and CDR2 FQGTGA. This CDR3 comprises 14 residues. Trimming took off 5 bases at V and 4 bases at J, with 13 bases between the two ends. For the CDR3, the DNA is TGTGCCAGCAGCCTCGACTTACGGTCAGATACGCAGTATTTT. This encodes CASSLDLRSDTQYF.

V usage is TRBV27 and J usage is TRBJ1-2, with unresolved D. The CDR3 is 14 residues long. The germline V gene encodes CDR1 MNHEY and CDR2 SMNVEV (reference sequence). Trimming removed 3 bases at V and 4 bases at J, with 12 bases between. The CDR3 DNA follows: TGTGCCAGCAGTTTCGCAGCAGACACCTATGGCTACACCTTC. This sequence encodes CASSFAADTYGYTF.

This clone was observed a handful of times. V gene TRBV19 combines with J gene TRBJ2-7, with a weak D call TRBD1 (5 bases). The CDR3 consists of 12 residues. V dropped 3 bases and J dropped 6 bases, with 9 bases sitting between them. Per the germline V gene, CDR1 is LNHDA and CDR2 is SQIVND (reference sequence). Here the CDR3 reads CASSMGRGEQYF. As DNA, the CDR3 is TGTGCCAGTAGTATGGGAAGGGGCGAGCAGTACTTC.

The J gene is TRBJ2-1, the V gene TRBV25-1, with 9 bases matching TRBD1. The CDR3 is made up of 17 amino acids. Germline CDR1 is MGHDK and CDR2 is SYGVNS. V was pared by 9 bases and J by 10 bases, with 22 bases of the junction left unmatched. The chain's CDR3 is CARTPNRDREHQREQFF. For the CDR3, the DNA is TGTGCCAGGACACCTAACCGGGACAGGGAGCACCAGAGAGAGCAGTTCTTC.

Here the CDR3 reads CASSDLRNYGYTF. CDR3 in DNA: TGCGCCAGCAGTGATCTGAGAAACTATGGCTACACCTTC. The V and J genes are TRBV10-2 and TRBJ1-2, with D unresolved. From germline, CDR1 is WSHSY and CDR2 SAAADI. V was pared by 3 bases and J by 2 bases, with 7 bases between. CDR3 length: 13 amino acids.

This clone was detected once. The rearrangement links TRBV6-1 to TRBJ1-6; 10 bases line up with TRBD1. Germline-derived CDR1 and CDR2 are MNHNS and SASEGT. The CDR3 runs 19 residues. Losses at the gene ends were 2 bases for V and 9 bases for J; bases not matched to a gene: 16. The CDR3 protein is CASSEYGTGAIPSISPLHF. For the CDR3, the DNA is TGTGCCAGCAGTGAATACGGGACAGGGGCTATCCCTTCGATTTCACCCCTCCACTTT.

This rearrangement joins TRBV7-2 to TRBJ1-2, with 8 bases identical to TRBD1. The CDR3 has 14 amino acids. Germline V gene lookup returns CDR1 SGHTA and CDR2 FQGNSA. After removal of 2 bases from V and 4 bases from J, the junction contained 3 bases not matched to a gene. Written as DNA, the CDR3 is TGTGCCAGCAGCTTAACCCAGGGGGCCTATGGCTACACCTTC. It codes for CASSLTQGAYGYTF.

This clone appeared once. V usage is TRBV7-2 and J usage is TRBJ2-5; 7 bases match TRBD1. Per the germline V gene, CDR1 is SGHTA and CDR2 is FQGNSA. The CDR3 is made up of 13 amino acids. V lost 4 bases to trimming and J lost 5 bases; unmatched junction nucleotides: 4. CDR3 in DNA: TGTGCCAGCAGCTCAACAGGGGTGGAGACCCAGTACTTC. Its protein is CASSSTGVETQYF.

The chain uses TRBV6-1 and TRBJ2-1; 9 bases line up with TRBD2. V trimming: 0 bases; J trimming: 5 bases; junction bases outside the gene matches: 8. This CDR3 contains 17 residues. Germline loops: CDR1 MNHNS, CDR2 SASEGT. The CDR3 bases are TGTGCCAGCAGTGAAGCGCTTCTAGCGGGGACTAACAATGAGCAGTTCTTC. Protein sequence: CASSEALLAGTNNEQFF.

V is TRBV3-1 (or the pseudogene TRBV3-2) and J is TRBJ2-2; D might be TRBD1 (5 bases). Germline assignment: CDR1 LGHDT and CDR2 YNNKEL (reference sequence). This CDR3 is built from 16 residues. V was shortened by 2 bases and J by 0 bases, with 10 bases between the two germline ends. The CDR3 loop is CASSQWQGPNTGELFF. The CDR3 bases are TGTGCCAGCAGCCAATGGCAGGGTCCGAACACCGGGGAGCTGTTTTTT.

The rearrangement links TRBV15 to TRBJ2-7; 8 nucleotides match TRBD1. The CDR3 has 15 amino acids. V dropped 3 bases and J dropped 4; count of bases not matched to a gene: 8. The V gene's germline CDR1 is LNHNV and CDR2 YYDKDF (reference sequence). This CDR3 is CATSRRVGTGYEQYF. The DNA of the CDR3 is TGTGCCACCAGCAGGAGGGTAGGGACAGGATACGAGCAGTACTTC. Based on the CDR3 plus reference TRBV15 and TRBJ2-7, the full variable domain is DAMVIQNPRYQVTQFGKPVTLSCSQTLNHNVMYWYQQKSSQAPKLLFHYYDKDFNNEADTPDNFQSRRPNTSFCFLDIRSPGLGDTAMYLCATSRRVGTGYEQYFGPGTRLTVT.

The gene calls are TRBV5-1 and TRBJ2-7, with a weak D call TRBD2 (6 bases). Germline V gene sequence: CDR1 SGHRS, CDR2 YFSETQ. Trimming stripped 4 bases from V and 0 bases from J, with 17 bases between. The CDR3 consists of 16 residues. CDR3 region: CASSPRETESSYEQYF. The CDR3 DNA follows: TGCGCCAGCAGCCCCCGGGAGACGGAGAGCTCCTACGAGCAGTACTTC.

The chain is built from TRBV19 and TRBJ1-2; D not certain. The V end lost 0 bases, the J end lost 4 bases, and 12 bases lay between the germline ends. Germline assignment: CDR1 LNHDA and CDR2 SQIVND (reference sequence). This CDR3 is 15 amino acids long. The CDR3 DNA is TGTGCCAGTAGTATAGAGTCGGGGATTTCCTATGGCTACACCTTC. Translation gives CASSIESGISYGYTF.

This clone has only a few counts. This chain uses TRBV6-6 with TRBJ1-6; 8 bases map to TRBD1. The CDR3 sequence is 16 residues long. CDR1 is MNHNY, CDR2 SVGAGI, per germline (reference sequence). The ends lost 2 bases at V and 9 bases at J; junction bases unmatched: 9. The CDR3: CASSYPDRGRGSPLHF. The CDR3 coding sequence is TGTGCCAGCAGTTACCCAGACAGGGGTCGGGGTTCACCCCTCCACTTT.

The chain has TRBV7-3 and TRBJ2-1; D call uncertain. The germline V gene encodes CDR1 SGHTA and CDR2 FQGTGA. The CDR3 spans 12 residues. V was pared by 5 bases and J by 8 bases, with 10 bases between. CDR3 region: CASSPPTDEQFF. The CDR3 DNA sequence: TGTGCCAGCAGCCCCCCGACGGATGAGCAGTTCTTC. The full variable domain, rest sourced from reference TRBV7-3 and TRBJ2-1, is GAGVSQTPSNKVTEKGKYVELRCDPISGHTALYWYRQSLGQGPEFLIYFQGTGAADDSGLPNDRFFAVRPEGSVSTLKIQRTERGDSAVYLCASSPPTDEQFFGPGTRLTVL.

This clone was observed once. This chain joins TRBV7-9 and TRBJ2-3, with 9 positions matching TRBD2. The germline CDR1 and CDR2 sequences are SEHNR and FQNEAQ (reference sequence). V was pared by 5 bases and J by 2 bases, with 11 bases of the junction left unmatched. The CDR3 has 17 residues. The CDR3 protein is CASSHRVIAGATDTQYF. DNA of the CDR3: TGTGCCAGCAGCCACCGGGTAATAGCGGGGGCCACAGATACGCAGTATTTT.

The CDR3 nucleotides are TGTGCCAGCACCTTAACAGGGGCGTGGACCAATCAGCCCCAGCATTTT. Its protein is CASTLTGAWTNQPQHF. The chain combines TRBV28 with TRBJ1-5, with 7 nucleotides matching TRBD1. The CDR3 runs 16 residues. Germline trimming cut 7 bases from V and 3 bases from J; bases unmatched to any gene: 12. CDR1 is MDHEN, CDR2 SYDVKM, per germline.

The J gene is TRBJ1-2, the V gene TRBV6-4, with a weak D call TRBD1 (5 bases). Trimming took off 6 bases at V and 8 bases at J, with 19 bases between the two ends. CDR3 length: 14 amino acids. In germline, CDR1 is MRHNA, CDR2 SNTAGT. As DNA, the CDR3 is TGTGCCAGCAGGACGAATTCGGGGGGGTACGGCTACACCTTC. Encoded protein: CASRTNSGGYGYTF.

V is TRBV27 and J is TRBJ1-1, with D perhaps matching TRBD1 (6 bases). With 5 bases removed from V and 5 bases from J, the gap between germline ends came to 21 bases. Per germline, CDR1 MNHEY and CDR2 SMNVEV (reference sequence). The CDR3 covers 16 residues. The CDR3 protein is CASSPSGGGLGTEAFF. CDR3 coding DNA: TGTGCCAGCAGTCCCAGCGGAGGGGGGCTGGGGACTGAAGCTTTCTTT.

This chain links TRBV12-3 or TRBV12-4 with TRBJ1-2; D call uncertain. Deletions cut 3 bases from V and 8 bases from J, with 10 bases between. The CDR3 sequence is 12 residues long. Here the CDR3 reads CASSLGGQGYTF. The CDR3 region has the DNA TGTGCCAGCAGTTTGGGAGGGCAAGGCTACACCTTC.

The CDR3 spells CASSEGQRSTGELFF. The CDR3 DNA is TGTGCCAGCAGTGAGGGACAGCGAAGCACCGGGGAGCTGTTTTTT. The chain employs TRBV2 and TRBJ2-2, with 7 bases matching TRBD1. CDR1 and CDR2 from the germline V gene are SNHLY and FYNNEI. With 3 bases clipped from V and 4 bases from J, the junction kept 5 bases outside the gene matches. The CDR3 covers 15 residues.